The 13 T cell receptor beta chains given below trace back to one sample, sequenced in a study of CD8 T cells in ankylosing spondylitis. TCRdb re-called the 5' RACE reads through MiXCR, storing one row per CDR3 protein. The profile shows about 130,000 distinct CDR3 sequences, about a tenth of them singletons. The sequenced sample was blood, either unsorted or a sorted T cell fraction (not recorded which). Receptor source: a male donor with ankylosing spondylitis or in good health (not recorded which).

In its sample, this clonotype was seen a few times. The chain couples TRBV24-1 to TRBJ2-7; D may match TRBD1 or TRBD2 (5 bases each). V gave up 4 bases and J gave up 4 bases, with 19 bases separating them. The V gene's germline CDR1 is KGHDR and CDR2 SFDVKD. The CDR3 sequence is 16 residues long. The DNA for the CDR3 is TGTGCCACCAGTGACCCATTTGAGCCCGAGGGGTACGAGCAGTACTTC. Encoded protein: CATSDPFEPEGYEQYF.

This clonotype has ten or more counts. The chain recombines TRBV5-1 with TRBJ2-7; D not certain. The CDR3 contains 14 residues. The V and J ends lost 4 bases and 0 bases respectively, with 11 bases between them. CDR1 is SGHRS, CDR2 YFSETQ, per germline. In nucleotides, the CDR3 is TGCGCCAGCAGCCAAATAGCTAACTCCTACGAGCAGTACTTC. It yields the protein CASSQIANSYEQYF.

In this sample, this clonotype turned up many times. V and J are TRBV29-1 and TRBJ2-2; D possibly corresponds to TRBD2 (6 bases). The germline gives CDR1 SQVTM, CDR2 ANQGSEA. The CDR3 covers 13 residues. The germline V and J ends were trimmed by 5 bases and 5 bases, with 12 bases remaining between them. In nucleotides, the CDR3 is TGCAGCGTTAACCAGGGAGGTACCGGGGAGCTGTTTTTT. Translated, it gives CSVNQGGTGELFF.

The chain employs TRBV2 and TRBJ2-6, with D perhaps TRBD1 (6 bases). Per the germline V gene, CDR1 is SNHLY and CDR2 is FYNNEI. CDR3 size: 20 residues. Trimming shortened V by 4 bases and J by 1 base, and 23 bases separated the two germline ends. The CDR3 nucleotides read TGTGCCAGCAGTGTGGCAGGGGCGCGGTATTTGACGTCTGGGGCCAACGTCCTGACTTTC. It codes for CASSVAGARYLTSGANVLTF.

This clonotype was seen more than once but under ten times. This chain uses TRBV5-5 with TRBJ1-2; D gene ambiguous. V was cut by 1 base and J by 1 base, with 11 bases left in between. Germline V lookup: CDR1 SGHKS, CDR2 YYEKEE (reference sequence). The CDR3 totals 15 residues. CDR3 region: CASSLTDGFNYGYTF. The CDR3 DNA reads TGTGCCAGCAGCTTGACGGACGGGTTTAACTATGGCTACACCTTC.

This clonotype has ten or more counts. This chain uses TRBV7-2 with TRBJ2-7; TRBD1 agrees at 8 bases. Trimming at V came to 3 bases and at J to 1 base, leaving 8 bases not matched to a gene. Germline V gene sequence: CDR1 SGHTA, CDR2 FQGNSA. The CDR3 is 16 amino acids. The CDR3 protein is CASSFGAQGVSYEQYF. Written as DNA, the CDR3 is TGTGCCAGCAGCTTCGGCGCACAGGGGGTATCCTACGAGCAGTACTTC.

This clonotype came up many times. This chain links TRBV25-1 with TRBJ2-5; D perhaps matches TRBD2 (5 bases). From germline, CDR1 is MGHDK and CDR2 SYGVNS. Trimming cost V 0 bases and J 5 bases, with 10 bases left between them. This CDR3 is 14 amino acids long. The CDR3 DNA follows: TGTGCCAGCAGTGAATATCGGGATATTGAGACCCAGTACTTC. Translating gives CASSEYRDIETQYF.

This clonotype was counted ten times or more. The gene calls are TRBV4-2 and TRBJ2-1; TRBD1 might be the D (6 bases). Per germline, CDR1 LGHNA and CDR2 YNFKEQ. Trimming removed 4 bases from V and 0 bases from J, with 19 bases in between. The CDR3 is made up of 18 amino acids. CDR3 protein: CASSPLGVDRTSYNEQFF. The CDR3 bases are TGTGCCAGCAGCCCCCTCGGGGTAGACAGGACCTCCTACAATGAGCAGTTCTTC.

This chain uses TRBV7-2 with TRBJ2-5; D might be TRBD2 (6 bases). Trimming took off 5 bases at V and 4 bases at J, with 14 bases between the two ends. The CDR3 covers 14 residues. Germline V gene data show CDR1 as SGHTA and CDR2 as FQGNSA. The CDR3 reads CASSLRRAVETQYF. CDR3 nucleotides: TGTGCCAGCAGCCTTAGGAGGGCAGTAGAGACCCAGTACTTC.

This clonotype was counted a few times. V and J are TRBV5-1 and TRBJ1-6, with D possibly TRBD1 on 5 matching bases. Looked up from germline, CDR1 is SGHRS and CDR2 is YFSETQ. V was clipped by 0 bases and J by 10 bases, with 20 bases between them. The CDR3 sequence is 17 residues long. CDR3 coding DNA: TGCGCCAGCAGCTTGGAGGTCGGGTCCAGGGATGGATCACCCCTCCACTTT. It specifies CASSLEVGSRDGSPLHF. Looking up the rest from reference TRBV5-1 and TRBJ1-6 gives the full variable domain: KAGVTQTPRYLIKTRGQQVTLSCSPISGHRSVSWYQQTPGQGLQFLFEYFSETQRNKGNFPGRFSGRQFSNSRSEMNVSTLELGDSALYLCASSLEVGSRDGSPLHFGNGTRLTVT.

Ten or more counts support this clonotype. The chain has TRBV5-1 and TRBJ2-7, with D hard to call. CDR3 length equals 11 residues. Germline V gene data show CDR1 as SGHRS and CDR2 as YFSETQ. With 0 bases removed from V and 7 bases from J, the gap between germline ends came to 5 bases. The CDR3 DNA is TGCGCCAGCAGCTTGGGACGGGAGCAGTACTTC. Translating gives CASSLGREQYF.

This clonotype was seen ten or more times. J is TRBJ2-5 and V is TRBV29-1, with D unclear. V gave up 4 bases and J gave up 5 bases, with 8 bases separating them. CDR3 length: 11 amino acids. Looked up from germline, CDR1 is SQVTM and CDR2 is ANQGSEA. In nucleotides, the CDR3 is TGCAGCGTTGCCAGAATCGAGACCCAGTACTTC. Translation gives CSVARIETQYF.

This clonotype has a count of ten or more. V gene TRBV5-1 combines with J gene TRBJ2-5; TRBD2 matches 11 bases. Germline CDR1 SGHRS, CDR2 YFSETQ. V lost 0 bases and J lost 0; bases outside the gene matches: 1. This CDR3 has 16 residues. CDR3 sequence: CASSLGLAGYQETQYF. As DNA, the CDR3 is TGCGCCAGCAGCTTGGGACTAGCGGGATACCAAGAGACCCAGTACTTC. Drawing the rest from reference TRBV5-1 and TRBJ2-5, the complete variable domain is KAGVTQTPRYLIKTRGQQVTLSCSPISGHRSVSWYQQTPGQGLQFLFEYFSETQRNKGNFPGRFSGRQFSNSRSEMNVSTLELGDSALYLCASSLGLAGYQETQYFGPGTRLLVL.